Presented here are 32 T cell receptor beta chains from one specimen sequenced in a study of human T cells and chemical hapten exposure. Via MiXCR, TCRdb re-called the 5' RACE reads, giving one row per CDR3 protein. The sample records 130,000 or so distinct CDR3 sequences, about 4.3% being singletons. The starting material, unfractionated whole blood, was used for total RNA extraction. The receptors were gathered from a female donor in good health.

This clonotype was recorded at least ten times. The V and J genes are TRBV4-3 and TRBJ1-2; the match to TRBD1 covers 7 bases. In germline, CDR1 is LGHNA, CDR2 YSLEER. CDR3 length: 17 amino acids. Trimming at V came to 3 bases and at J to 5 bases, leaving 15 bases not matched to a gene. In nucleotides, the CDR3 is TGCGCCAGCAGCCAGGGTCGAGGGGGCGAAGCCCCTTATGGCTACACCTTC. This encodes CASSQGRGGEAPYGYTF.

Ten or more counts support this clonotype. The rearrangement joins TRBV11-2 to TRBJ2-2; D ambiguous. This CDR3 is 15 amino acids long. Trimming left V 6 bases short and J 0 bases short, with 11 bases between. From germline, CDR1 is SGHAT and CDR2 FQNNGV. The CDR3 sequence: CASSKGSTNTGELFF. The CDR3 DNA reads as TGTGCCAGCAGTAAGGGATCCACGAACACCGGGGAGCTGTTTTTT.

This clonotype was counted at least ten times. This chain joins TRBV20-1 and TRBJ1-2; 7 bases line up with TRBD1. Germline V lookup: CDR1 DFQATT, CDR2 SNEGSKA (reference sequence). Unmatched junction bases numbered 8, after V lost 5 bases and J lost 5 bases. The CDR3 totals 13 residues. The CDR3 DNA is TGCAGTGCTCATCCCGGGACAGATTATGGCTACACCTTC. Protein product: CSAHPGTDYGYTF.

This clonotype appeared a few times. V gene TRBV6-5 combines with J gene TRBJ2-4; a possible D gene is TRBD1 (6 bases). Germline values: CDR1 MNHEY, CDR2 SVGAGI. The CDR3 runs 12 residues. The V and J ends lost 8 bases and 7 bases respectively, with 12 bases between them. The DNA for the CDR3 is TGTGCCAGCGGGGGACATGGGAACATTCAGTACTTC. This translates into CASGGHGNIQYF.

This clonotype has at least ten counts. The V gene is TRBV11-2, the J gene TRBJ1-2; the D is unclear. The V gene lost 4 bases and the J gene lost 4 bases, with 16 bases spanning the gap. The CDR3 extends over 15 amino acids. The germline CDR1 and CDR2 sequences are SGHAT and FQNNGV. CDR3 coding DNA: TGTGCCAGCAGCTCAGGAGCCCGGTTTGTCTATGGCTACACCTTC. Translated, it gives CASSSGARFVYGYTF.

This clonotype was counted ten times or more. The chain is built from TRBV29-1 and TRBJ2-3; TRBD2 might be the D (5 bases). V lost 4 bases to trimming and J lost 6 bases, with 5 bases between them. Germline lookup yields CDR1 SQVTM and CDR2 ANQGSEA. The CDR3 is 10 amino acids. The DNA of the CDR3 is TGCAGCGTTGTAGCGGATACGCAGTATTTT. Translating it yields CSVVADTQYF.

Many counts were recorded for this clonotype. In DNA form, the CDR3 reads TGTGCCAGCAGCCAAGACAGGGGAAATACTGAAGCTTTCTTT. This encodes CASSQDRGNTEAFF. The V gene is TRBV2, the J gene TRBJ1-1, with 8 bases fitting TRBD1. Per the germline V gene, CDR1 is SNHLY and CDR2 is FYNNEI. This CDR3 region has 14 residues. V trimming: 6 bases; J trimming: 5 bases; junction bases outside the gene matches: 8.

There are many counts of this clonotype. In DNA, the CDR3 is TGCAGTGCTAGGGAACTAGCGGGGCCCGGGGATACGCAGTATTTT. Amino acids: CSARELAGPGDTQYF. The chain couples TRBV20-1 to TRBJ2-3, with 10 bases fitting TRBD2. Germline assignment: CDR1 DFQATT and CDR2 SNEGSKA (reference sequence). J gave up 6 bases and V 3 bases, and 9 bases lay outside the gene matches. The CDR3 totals 15 residues.

This clonotype came up many times. The CDR3 loop reads CASSLLSVQSEKAFF. The CDR3 region has the DNA TGTGCCAGCAGCTTACTTTCTGTACAGTCTGAGAAGGCTTTCTTT. The chain employs TRBV7-2 and TRBJ1-1; D gene unclear. V lost 2 bases and J 11 bases, leaving 21 bases between the germline ends. CDR1 and CDR2 (germline): SGHTA, FQGNSA. The CDR3 totals 15 residues.

This clonotype was seen repeatedly, ten times or more. The chain carries TRBV5-4 and TRBJ2-5; D ambiguous. Trimming cost V 4 bases and J 3 bases, with 16 bases left between them. The germline V gene has CDR1 SGHNT and CDR2 YYREEE (reference sequence). This CDR3 has 15 residues. CDR3 nucleotide sequence: TGTGCCAGCAGCCACAGACTCCTAGGTGAAGAGACCCAGTACTTC. Amino acid sequence: CASSHRLLGEETQYF.

This clonotype was detected a few times. The J gene is TRBJ1-5, the V gene TRBV19; D is unresolved. The CDR3 has 14 amino acids. Germline V gene data show CDR1 as LNHDA and CDR2 as SQIVND (reference sequence). V was pared by 5 bases and J by 9 bases, with 17 bases between. CDR3 sequence reads: CASSFRARSSPQHF. The CDR3 DNA sequence: TGTGCCAGTAGTTTCCGGGCCCGCAGTTCGCCCCAGCATTTT.

This clonotype was observed at least ten times. This chain links TRBV27 with TRBJ2-7; 7 nucleotides agree with TRBD1. Trimming at V came to 1 base and at J to 4 bases, leaving 4 bases not matched to a gene. The germline CDR1 and CDR2 sequences are MNHEY and SMNVEV (reference sequence). The CDR3 runs 14 residues. CDR3 nucleotides: TGTGCCAGCAGTTTATTAGGGGGCCTATACGAGCAGTACTTC. Residues: CASSLLGGLYEQYF.

In this sample, this clonotype turned up a few times. The rearrangement links TRBV10-3 to TRBJ2-4; D is uncertain. With 3 bases removed from V and 7 bases from J, the gap between germline ends came to 10 bases. Germline V lookup: CDR1 ENHRY, CDR2 SYGVKD. The length of the CDR3 is 13 residues. CDR3 bases: TGTGCCATCAGTGACCCCCGCGCGAACATTCAGTACTTC. This gives the protein CAISDPRANIQYF.

In regard to this clonotype: A much larger clone differs from this one at a single base, so this may be a read error. The genes are TRBV14 and TRBJ1-2; 8 bases agree with TRBD1. CDR3 length: 15 amino acids. Germline CDR1 and CDR2: SGHDN and FVKESK. The CDR3 DNA reads as TGTGCCAGCAGCCCCCCAGGGGGCGGTAACGATGGCTACACCTTC. This translates into CASSPPGGGNDGYTF.

This clonotype was observed at least ten times. This rearrangement joins TRBV4-1 to TRBJ2-3; 10 bases are a match to TRBD2. Per the germline V gene, CDR1 is MGHRA and CDR2 is YSYEKL. The CDR3 runs to 19 residues. The trim removed 1 base at V and 2 bases at J, leaving 12 bases unmatched. The CDR3 region has the DNA TGCGCCAGCAGCCAAGTTGAGCGGGGGGGCCTAATGACCACAGATACGCAGTATTTT. It encodes CASSQVERGGLMTTDTQYF.

This clonotype was seen at least ten times. The chain carries TRBV6-2 or TRBV6-3 and TRBJ1-1; D may be TRBD1 (6 bases). The germline V gene has CDR1 MNHEY and CDR2 SVGEGT. The CDR3 has 16 amino acids. V was shortened by 2 bases and J by 5 bases, with 18 bases between the two germline ends. The CDR3 sequence is CASSYQLRGPFTEAFF. In nucleotides, the CDR3 is TGTGCCAGCAGTTACCAGCTCAGGGGTCCCTTTACTGAAGCTTTCTTT.

This clonotype was seen many times. The rearrangement links TRBV20-1 to TRBJ1-3, with D perhaps matching TRBD1 (5 bases). Germline V gives CDR1 DFQATT, CDR2 SNEGSKA (reference sequence). Trimming cost V 0 bases and J 0 bases, with 18 bases left between them. This CDR3 has 18 amino acids. CDR3 in amino acids: CSARDLGVRVDSGNTIYF. Written as DNA, the CDR3 is TGCAGTGCTAGAGACCTGGGGGTACGGGTGGACTCTGGAAACACCATATATTTT.

To note about this clonotype: A much larger clone sits a single nucleotide away, making a read error possible. The rearrangement links TRBV5-6 to TRBJ2-7; 7 bases are shared with TRBD2. The CDR3 length is 17 residues. The germline V gene encodes CDR1 SGHDT and CDR2 YYEEEE. For the CDR3, the DNA is TGTGCCAACAGCCCGGCTGGGGGGACTATTCCAATCCGCGAGCAGTACTTC. It yields the protein CANSPAGGTIPIREQYF.

There are a few counts of this clonotype. The chain employs TRBV29-1 and TRBJ2-5; TRBD1 might be the D (6 bases). Trimming left V 1 base short and J 5 bases short, with 17 bases between. The germline gives CDR1 SQVTM, CDR2 ANQGSEA. CDR3 length: 15 amino acids. The CDR3 loop is CSVEVMGRGIETQYF. The CDR3 DNA reads as TGCAGCGTTGAAGTAATGGGAAGGGGGATTGAGACCCAGTACTTC. Full variable domain (remainder filled in from reference TRBV29-1 and TRBJ2-5): SAVISQKPSRDICQRGTSLTIQCQVDSQVTMMFWYRQQPGQSLTLIATANQGSEATYESGFVIDKFPISRPNLTFSTLTVSNMSPEDSSIYLCSVEVMGRGIETQYFGPGTRLLVL.

This clonotype has at least ten counts. The rearrangement joins TRBV18 to TRBJ2-5, with 9 bases that match TRBD2. CDR1 is KGHSH, CDR2 LQKENI, per germline. CDR3 size: 15 residues. V shed 3 bases, J shed 1 base, and the junction held 3 bases outside the gene matches. The CDR3 loop is CASSPQAGGQETQYF. The CDR3 DNA is TGTGCCAGCTCACCCCAAGCGGGGGGCCAAGAGACCCAGTACTTC.

This clonotype turned up a few times. V and J are TRBV5-5 and TRBJ2-2; D tentatively reads TRBD1 or TRBD2 (6 bases each). This CDR3 comprises 17 residues. Germline CDR1 SGHKS, CDR2 YYEKEE (reference sequence). V dropped 4 bases and J dropped 0 bases, with 16 bases sitting between them. The CDR3, as DNA: TGTGCCAGCAGCCCGGTCGCGGGACACGCGAACACCGGGGAGCTGTTTTTT. It specifies CASSPVAGHANTGELFF.

In its sample, this clonotype was seen many times. CDR3 bases: TGTGCCACCAGTGATCCCCGACAGGCAAACTATGGCTACACCTTC. It translates to CATSDPRQANYGYTF. V is TRBV24-1 and J is TRBJ1-2, with D perhaps TRBD1 (6 bases). Germline V gene data show CDR1 as KGHDR and CDR2 as SFDVKD. The CDR3 covers 15 residues. V was pared by 3 bases and J by 2 bases, with 12 bases between.

This clonotype appeared a few times. V and J are TRBV20-1 and TRBJ2-1, with 11 bases matching TRBD2. Germline V gene lookup returns CDR1 DFQATT and CDR2 SNEGSKA (reference sequence). Losses at the gene ends were 0 bases for V and 5 bases for J; bases not matched to a gene: 3. The CDR3 is made up of 15 amino acids. The chain's CDR3 is CSARDLAGGNNEQFF. CDR3 nucleotides: TGCAGTGCTAGAGATCTAGCGGGGGGTAACAATGAGCAGTTCTTC.

This clonotype appeared many times. J is TRBJ1-2 and V is TRBV7-2, with D unclear. Per the germline V gene, CDR1 is SGHTA and CDR2 is FQGNSA. There are 15 residues in the CDR3. V lost 5 bases, J lost 7 bases, and 20 bases lay in between. DNA of the CDR3: TGTGCCAGCAGCCCTCCGGGCCTTCAACCCTCTGGCTACACCTTC. It yields the protein CASSPPGLQPSGYTF.

This clonotype was seen a handful of times. The chain combines TRBV12-3 or TRBV12-4 with TRBJ1-1, with 7 bases fitting TRBD1. The CDR3 contains 16 residues. The V segment lost 5 bases and the J segment 3 bases; nucleotides outside the gene matches: 12. The CDR3 region is CASSPQGTEIDTEAFF. CDR3 sequence (DNA): TGTGCCAGCAGTCCCCAAGGGACAGAAATCGACACTGAAGCTTTCTTT.

At least ten counts were recorded for this clonotype. The chain combines TRBV6-6 with TRBJ1-2, with D unresolved. The CDR3 is 12 amino acids. V lost 3 bases and J 10 bases, leaving 12 bases between the germline ends. Germline V CDR1 and CDR2: MNHNY, SVGAGI (reference sequence). The CDR3, as DNA: TGTGCCAGCAGTTATTACAGCCAAAACTACACCTTC. Translating gives CASSYYSQNYTF.

This clonotype has a count of ten or more. This sequence joins TRBV2 and TRBJ1-5, with D hard to call. This CDR3 has 15 residues. Between the trimmed V and J ends, which lost 2 bases and 5 bases, there was a span of 13 bases. Germline CDR1 and CDR2: SNHLY and FYNNEI. The CDR3 DNA sequence: TGTGCCAGCAGTGAACAGAAATCCGCGCATCAGCCCCAGCATTTT. It translates to CASSEQKSAHQPQHF.

This clonotype appeared many times. The chain joins TRBV4-3 to TRBJ1-1; the D gene is possibly TRBD1 (5 bases). Trimming removed 2 bases at V and 10 bases at J, with 14 bases between. There are 13 residues in the CDR3. Per the germline V gene, CDR1 is LGHNA and CDR2 is YSLEER. CDR3: CASSQLEGLGAFF. The CDR3 DNA sequence: TGCGCCAGCAGCCAACTAGAGGGGTTAGGAGCTTTCTTT.

This clonotype was seen ten or more times. The V gene is TRBV6-2 or TRBV6-3, the J gene TRBJ2-7; D gene ambiguous. The CDR3 has 12 amino acids. CDR1 and CDR2 from the germline V gene are MNHEY and SVGEGT. Deletions cut 4 bases from V and 1 base from J, with 5 bases between. In DNA, the CDR3 is TGTGCCAGCAGTTTCCTATCCTACGAGCAGTACTTC. It is translated as CASSFLSYEQYF.

There are many counts of this clonotype. V gene TRBV20-1 combines with J gene TRBJ2-7; 12 nucleotides match TRBD2. Trimming took 6 bases from V and 2 from J; bases not matched to a gene: 5. Per germline, CDR1 DFQATT and CDR2 SNEGSKA (reference sequence). The CDR3 is 14 amino acids. The CDR3 spells CSALASGGAYEQYF. CDR3 nucleotide sequence: TGCAGTGCCCTCGCTAGCGGGGGGGCCTACGAGCAGTACTTC.

This clonotype has a count of ten or more. This chain joins TRBV7-8 and TRBJ2-1; TRBD1 might be the D (5 bases). The CDR3 is made up of 15 amino acids. Germline-derived CDR1 and CDR2 are SGHVS and FQNEAQ. Trimming removed 3 bases from V and 1 base from J, with 10 bases in between. The CDR3 protein is CASSFLRGSYNEQFF. The CDR3 DNA sequence: TGTGCCAGCAGCTTCCTAAGGGGATCCTACAATGAGCAGTTCTTC.

The table lists this clonotype with a few counts. This chain links TRBV28 with TRBJ1-1; TRBD1 aligns across 9 bases. Germline assignment: CDR1 MDHEN and CDR2 SYDVKM. V shed 8 bases and J 3 bases; nucleotides not matched to a gene: 7. The length of the CDR3 is 14 residues. CDR3 coding DNA: TGTGCCAGCGCAGAACAGGGGGCATACACTGAAGCTTTCTTT. Its protein is CASAEQGAYTEAFF.